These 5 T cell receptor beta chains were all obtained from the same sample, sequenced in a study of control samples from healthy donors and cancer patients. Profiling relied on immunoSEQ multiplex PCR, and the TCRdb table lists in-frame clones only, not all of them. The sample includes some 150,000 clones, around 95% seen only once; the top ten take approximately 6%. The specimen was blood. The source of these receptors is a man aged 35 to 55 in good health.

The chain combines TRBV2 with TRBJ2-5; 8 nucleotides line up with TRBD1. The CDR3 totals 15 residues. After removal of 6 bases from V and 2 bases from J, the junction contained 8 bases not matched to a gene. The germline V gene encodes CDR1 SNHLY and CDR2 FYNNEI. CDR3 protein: CASRRTGQAQETQYF. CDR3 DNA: TGTGCCAGCAGGAGGACAGGGCAAGCTCAAGAGACCCAGTACTTC.

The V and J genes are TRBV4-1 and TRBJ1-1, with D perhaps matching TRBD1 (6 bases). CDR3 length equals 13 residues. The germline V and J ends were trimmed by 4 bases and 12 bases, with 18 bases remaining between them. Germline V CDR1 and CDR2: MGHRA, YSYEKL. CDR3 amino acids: CASSPPGGDISFF. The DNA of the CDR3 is TGCGCCAGCAGCCCCCCCGGGGGGGACATATCTTTCTTT.

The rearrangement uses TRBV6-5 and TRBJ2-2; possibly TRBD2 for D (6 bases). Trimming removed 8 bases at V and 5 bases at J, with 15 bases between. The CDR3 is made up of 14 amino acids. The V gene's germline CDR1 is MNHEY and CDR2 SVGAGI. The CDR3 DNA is TGTGCCAGCTCGGCGGGGCAGTGGACCGGGGAGCTGTTTTTT. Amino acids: CASSAGQWTGELFF.

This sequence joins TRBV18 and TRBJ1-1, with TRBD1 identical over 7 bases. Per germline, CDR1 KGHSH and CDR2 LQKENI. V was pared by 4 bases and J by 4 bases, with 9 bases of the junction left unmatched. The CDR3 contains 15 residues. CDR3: CASSQGGGQATEAFF. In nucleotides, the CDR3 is TGTGCCAGCTCACAAGGGGGCGGCCAGGCCACTGAAGCTTTCTTT.

Here the CDR3 reads CSASLGRVPNYGYTF. DNA of the CDR3: TGCAGTGCTAGTTTGGGCAGGGTGCCCAACTATGGCTACACCTTC. The V and J genes are TRBV20-1 and TRBJ1-2; tentatively, D is TRBD1 (5 bases). The CDR3 runs 15 residues. Trimming pared 3 bases from V and 2 bases from J, leaving 16 bases between. The V gene's germline CDR1 is DFQATT and CDR2 SNEGSKA (reference sequence).